This T cell receptor (beta chain) was captured by sequencing in a study of identical twins (dated by TCRdb to the mid-2010s). The study in broad terms: To test whether fetal clonotypes persist, this study deep-sequenced TCR alpha and beta repertoires from monozygotic twins, from unrelated adults of various ages, and from cord blood. To rule out contamination, the twin experiments were replicated at different times with different library preparation protocols.

To note about this clonotype: Its antigen remains unidentified. No qualities accompany the bases; no much larger clone lies one base away.

Every donor in the study was a healthy Caucasian. The twin cohort comprised three pairs of female monozygotic twins, all aged roughly 18 to 30 years. The RNA used for TCR libraries was isolated from peripheral blood mononuclear cells. The full study reports these points: Because the same donors could not be followed over many years, the conclusions depended on cross-sectional statistical analysis. Out-of-frame TCR alpha sequences shared between twins showed an excess of low generation-probability sequences compared with coincidental sharing between unrelated individuals. Recombination models systematically underestimated out-of-frame TCR alpha sharing in monozygotic twins but agreed with sharing between unrelated individuals. Fewer insertions were carried by abundant cord blood beta clonotypes, a similar but weaker trend appeared in young adult naive repertoires, and no such trend appeared in memory repertoires. Invariant T cells such as MAIT and iNKT could partly confound zero-insertion analyses, although diverse VJ usage argued against such confounding for most clonotypes. In beta out-of-frame sequences, excess twin sharing was weaker, because having fewer shared sequences lowered the signal-to-noise ratio.

The germline V end is reduced by 3 bases and the J end by 6 bases; junction bases left unmatched: 9. CDR1 and CDR2, looked up from the germline V gene, are MNHEY and SVGAGI. Counted from cysteine to phenylalanine, this CDR3 has 17 amino acids. Kept here is only the CDR3 DNA, which spans 51 bases and is read in frame from base 1. Library construction relied on 5' RACE. Sequencing used an Illumina HiSeq 2000. Template switching introduced a universal primer binding site; the final cDNA contained a unique molecular identifier, enabling accurate counting of TCR cDNA molecules. First-strand cDNA for TCR alpha and beta chains was synthesized from specific primers in the conserved constant-segment region. Each cDNA library was double barcoded, with a SMART-Mk sample barcode plus Illumina barcodes, to control for contamination. Two successive PCR steps introduced TruSeq adapter sequences along with Illumina sample barcodes. TCR alpha and beta cDNA libraries were sequenced on the Illumina HiSeq platform with custom primers. The paper's data handling went like this. Unique molecular identifiers were extracted from raw reads with MiGEC, and CDR3 positions were determined with MiXCR. Recombination models were inferred per individual with the repgenHMM and IGoR tools using an EM algorithm. Shared clonotype analysis was performed with the tcR package in R, normalizing sharing by the product of cloneset sizes. To study raw recombination without the effects of thymic and clonal selection, out-of-frame nonproductive sequences were analyzed. Clones were called with MiXCR by TCRdb after fastp trimmed the public reads at Q25, and only in-frame beta chains were retained. Entries are consolidated by CDR3 protein sequence, retaining the most common genes and DNA. These V and J calls are TCRdb output, not the study's own analysis. Recorded for this sample are approximately 590,000 distinct CDR3 sequences; 9.5% to 10% of them occurred a single time. Jointly, the top ten make up around 3% of the sample.

These data are also associated with another study on yellow fever vaccine responses in identical twins. The second source states: According to the authors, in identical twins the way T cells responded to vaccination appeared partly convergent and partly personalized. Focusing on identical twins, the study followed the T cell clones that responded to the vaccine, and did so with precision.

Sequenced: PBMCs. The sequence links TRBV6-5 to TRBJ2-2; TRBD2 aligns with 11 central bases. This TCR was sampled from a woman younger than 30 in good health. CDR3 region: CASSYLASGGRAGELFF. The nucleotide sequence reads as follows: TGTGCCAGCAGTTATCTGGCTAGCGGGGGGCGCGCCGGGGAGCTGTTTTTT.